Listed below are T cell receptor beta chains from one sample, sequenced in a study of T cells after yellow fever vaccination. TCRdb reprocessed the 5' RACE reads via MiXCR and lists one record per CDR3 protein. The table records hundreds of thousands of distinct CDR3 sequences, around 10% of them present only once. The sequences come from PBMCs, collected on the day of the first yellow fever vaccination. The receptors stem from a man aged 18 to 30 who received the YFV17D yellow fever vaccine. CDR3s include the opening cysteine and the closing phenylalanine or tryptophan. Fields, in order: V gene, J gene, clone size, D gene, CDR3 protein, CDR3 DNA. D genes are given only for firm matches. Only part of the rows carry a size: once, few, many, or a class if the clone is expanded.

>TRBV19|TRBJ1-6|few|NA
CASPKGESNSPLHF
TGTGCCAGCCCCAAGGGGGAATCTAATTCACCCCTCCACTTT
>TRBV7-9|TRBJ1-1|NA|NA
CASSTTQSVAFF
TGTGCCAGCAGCACGACGCAATCTGTGGCTTTCTTT
>TRBV7-2|TRBJ2-2|many|TRBD2
CASLSQAGGETGELFF
TGTGCCAGCTTGTCCCAGGCGGGGGGTGAAACCGGGGAGCTGTTTTTT
>TRBV5-1|TRBJ1-1|NA|TRBD1
CASSLGTGGTNTEAFF
TGCGCCAGCAGCTTGGGAACAGGGGGGACGAACACTGAAGCTTTCTTT
>TRBV11-2|TRBJ2-5|NA|TRBD1
CASSLSDRGLETQYF
TGTGCCAGCAGCTTATCCGACAGGGGGCTCGAGACCCAGTACTTC
>TRBV7-9|TRBJ1-2|NA|TRBD1
CASSPPAGTADDF
TGTGCCAGCAGCCCACCAGCCGGGACAGCAGACGACTTC
>TRBV4-3|TRBJ2-3|NA|NA
CASSPRGPPPREAQYF
TGCGCCAGCAGCCCTCGGGGCCCTCCGCCGAGGGAAGCGCAGTATTTT
>TRBV9|TRBJ1-6|NA|NA
CASSAERGLAPLHF
TGTGCCAGCAGCGCCGAACGTGGGTTAGCACCCCTCCACTTT
>TRBV5-4|TRBJ2-1|few|TRBD2
CASSSLLAGGPYNEQFF
TGTGCCAGCAGCTCTCTACTAGCGGGGGGGCCCTACAATGAGCAGTTCTTC
>TRBV5-1|TRBJ2-7|few|TRBD2
CASSLDPGGLSEQYF
TGCGCCAGCAGCTTGGACCCGGGGGGGCTATCCGAGCAGTACTTC